This entry lists 29 T cell receptor beta chains sequenced from one sample in a study of blood T cell repertoires in COVID-19. This table comes from immunoSEQ multiplex PCR, and its TCRdb copy is limited to in-frame clones, with some not included. The sample holds 250,000 to 300,000 clones, around 84% seen once. The sequenced sample was PBMCs or T cells enriched from blood (not recorded which). Receptors originate from a man younger than 45 with acute COVID-19.

The rearrangement links TRBV6-4 to TRBJ2-3, with 9 bases aligning to TRBD2. The CDR3 contains 15 residues. From germline, CDR1 is MRHNA and CDR2 SNTAGT. The V gene end was trimmed by 3 bases and the J gene end by 4 bases; junction bases not matched to a gene: 5. The chain's CDR3 is CASSEIAGAPDTQYF. The CDR3, as DNA: TGTGCCAGCAGTGAGATAGCGGGAGCCCCAGATACGCAGTATTTT.

V and J are TRBV18 and TRBJ2-3; 9 bases align to TRBD2. The V segment lost 6 bases and the J segment 6 bases; nucleotides outside the gene matches: 13. This CDR3 contains 16 residues. The V gene's germline CDR1 is KGHSH and CDR2 LQKENI. Here the CDR3 reads CASSPQAGGLEDTQYF. The CDR3 DNA sequence: TGTGCCAGCTCTCCTCAGGCGGGGGGGCTTGAGGATACGCAGTATTTT. The complete variable domain, with remaining parts taken from reference TRBV18 and TRBJ2-3, reads NAGVMQNPRHLVRRRGQEARLRCSPMKGHSHVYWYRQLPEEGLKFMVYLQKENIIDESGMPKERFSAEFPKEGPSILRIQQVVRGDSAAYFCASSPQAGGLEDTQYFGPGTRLTVL.

This chain connects TRBV13 to TRBJ2-1; 15 nucleotides line up with TRBD2. The CDR3 consists of 21 residues. J lost 2 bases, V lost 5 bases, and 16 bases had no gene match. Germline V CDR1 and CDR2: PRHDT, FYEKMQ (reference sequence). DNA of the CDR3: TGTGCCAGCAGCCCCCGGTTTGGACTAGCGGGAGGGCCGAGCCCCTACAATGAGCAGTTCTTC. It is translated as CASSPRFGLAGGPSPYNEQFF.

To note about this clone: Relative to the germline gene, one junction end is altered; a read error may explain this. V and J are TRBV5-1 and TRBJ2-2; 11 nucleotides align to TRBD2. The CDR3 covers 18 residues. Germline CDR1 and CDR2: SGHRS and YFSETQ. The DNA of the CDR3 is TGTGCCAGCAGCGCATCCGGGACTAGCGGACCGAACACCGGGGAGCTGTTTTTT. This gives the protein CASSASGTSGPNTGELFF.

The chain joins TRBV20-1 to TRBJ2-3; TRBD2 aligns across 9 bases. This CDR3 spans 15 amino acids. V lost 3 bases, J lost 6 bases, and 10 bases stayed unmatched. Germline CDR1 and CDR2: DFQATT and SNEGSKA (reference sequence). CDR3 loop: CSASQASGTHDTQYF. DNA for the CDR3: TGCAGTGCTAGTCAGGCTAGCGGGACACACGATACGCAGTATTTT.

This clone has just one count. The V and J genes are TRBV10-2 and TRBJ2-1; 11 nucleotides agree with TRBD2. This CDR3 has 15 amino acids. With 8 bases clipped from V and 4 bases from J, the junction kept 7 bases outside the gene matches. CDR1 is WSHSY and CDR2 is SAAADI in the germline V gene. CDR3 sequence (DNA): TGCGCCAGCGGGGGGGGGACTAGCGGTTACAATGAGCAGTTCTTC. This gives the protein CASGGGTSGYNEQFF.

V usage is TRBV6-5 and J usage is TRBJ1-1; 9 bases align to TRBD1. The CDR3 has 14 residues. Germline values: CDR1 MNHEY, CDR2 SVGAGI. J lost 4 bases, V lost 6 bases, and 6 bases had no gene match. The CDR3 region has the DNA TGTGCCAGCAGCTGGGACAGGGCCAGCACTGAAGCTTTCTTT. Its translation: CASSWDRASTEAFF.

The V and J genes are TRBV29-1 and TRBJ1-5, with no clear D. Trimming took off 6 bases at V and 6 bases at J, with 18 bases between the two ends. CDR3 length: 14 residues. Germline lookup yields CDR1 SQVTM and CDR2 ANQGSEA. Here the CDR3 reads CSVSGPPAGQPQHF. CDR3 bases: TGCAGCGTCTCTGGCCCCCCAGCAGGTCAGCCCCAGCATTTT.

The table lists this clone with many counts. The rearrangement uses TRBV9 and TRBJ2-1; TRBD2 matches 10 bases. The CDR3 extends over 15 amino acids. Trimming removed 2 bases from V and 6 bases from J; junction bases left unmatched: 5. CDR1 is SGDLS and CDR2 is YYNGEE in the germline V gene. CDR3 amino acids: CASSVSGRARNEQFF. The CDR3 region has the DNA TGTGCCAGCAGCGTGAGCGGGAGGGCCCGCAATGAGCAGTTCTTC.

The chain carries TRBV7-6 and TRBJ2-5, with D perhaps TRBD2 (6 bases). The germline V gene encodes CDR1 SGHVS and CDR2 FNYEAQ. Between the trimmed V and J ends, which lost 5 bases and 5 bases, there was a span of 21 bases. The CDR3 runs 16 residues. CDR3 bases: TGTGCCAGCAGCCGGACTATGTGGGAAACCGGTGAGACCCAGTACTTC. Translated: CASSRTMWETGETQYF.

V usage is TRBV19 and J usage is TRBJ2-1, with D perhaps matching TRBD1 (6 bases). Germline V gene lookup returns CDR1 LNHDA and CDR2 SQIVND (reference sequence). The CDR3 has 16 residues. V was clipped by 3 bases and J by 1 base, with 13 bases between them. CDR3 nucleotide sequence: TGTGCCAGTAGTATCAAGGGGGAGTGGTCCTACAATGAGCAGTTCTTC. It encodes CASSIKGEWSYNEQFF.

J is TRBJ2-7 and V is TRBV7-2, with TRBD2 identical over 14 bases. Trimming at V came to 5 bases and at J to 6 bases, leaving 6 bases not matched to a gene. This CDR3 region has 15 residues. Germline CDR1 and CDR2: SGHTA and FQGNSA. CDR3 loop: CASSVGLAGVPEQYV. The CDR3 DNA is TGTGCCAGCAGCGTGGGACTAGCGGGAGTCCCCGAGCAGTACGTC.

This clone was seen just once. The chain uses TRBV21-1 and TRBJ2-7; the table's D call TRBD2 went unverified against the DNA. TRBV21-1 is assigned pseudogene status. This CDR3 region has 14 residues. In nucleotides, the CDR3 is TGTGCCAGCAGCAAGATGGGGGGTTCGGCCGAGCAGTACGTC. This encodes CASSKMGGSAEQYV.

This chain joins TRBV29-1 and TRBJ1-1; 9 bases map to TRBD1. CDR3 length: 14 amino acids. Germline V gene lookup returns CDR1 SQVTM and CDR2 ANQGSEA. V trimming: 6 bases; J trimming: 5 bases; junction bases outside the gene matches: 10. CDR3 in amino acids: CSVETGGFVTEAFF. The CDR3 DNA is TGCAGCGTGGAAACAGGGGGCTTTGTGACTGAAGCTTTCTTT.

The rearrangement uses TRBV3-1 (or the pseudogene TRBV3-2) and TRBJ2-3; D may be TRBD1 (5 bases). V gave up 4 bases and J gave up 4 bases, with 15 bases separating them. The length of the CDR3 is 15 residues. Germline V gives CDR1 LGHDT, CDR2 YNNKEL (reference sequence). The chain's CDR3 is CASSPPSVGADTQYF. CDR3 coding DNA: TGTGCCAGCAGCCCACCGTCAGTAGGGGCAGATACGCAGTATTTT.

This clone occurred a few times. This chain joins TRBV6-6 and TRBJ2-2, with TRBD2 as a possible D gene (5 bases). Germline CDR1 MNHNY, CDR2 SVGAGI (reference sequence). This CDR3 is 14 amino acids long. Trimming removed 6 bases from V and 3 bases from J, with 11 bases in between. The CDR3 region has the DNA TGTGCCAGCAGCCGGGGAGAGGACACCGGGGAGCTGTTTTTT. This codes for CASSRGEDTGELFF.

The rearrangement joins TRBV5-6 to TRBJ1-1; tentative D call: TRBD1 (5 bases). The CDR3 is 17 residues long. Trimming shortened V by 2 bases and J by 2 bases, and 19 bases separated the two germline ends. CDR1 is SGHDT and CDR2 is YYEEEE in the germline V gene. The CDR3 coding sequence is TGTGCCAGCAGCTTAAAACTCACAGGAGTGGGTAACACTGAAGCTTTCTTT. Residues: CASSLKLTGVGNTEAFF. Together with reference TRBV5-6 and TRBJ1-1, the CDR3 gives the full variable domain: DAGVTQSPTHLIKTRGQQVTLRCSPKSGHDTVSWYQQALGQGPQFIFQYYEEEERQRGNFPDRFSGHQFPNYSSELNVNALLLGDSALYLCASSLKLTGVGNTEAFFGQGTRLTVV.

This clone was detected only once. This chain joins TRBV27 and TRBJ1-2; D is unresolved. CDR1 and CDR2 (germline): MNHEY, SMNVEV (reference sequence). V was cut by 3 bases and J by 5 bases, with 13 bases left in between. CDR3 length: 14 residues. The CDR3 sequence: CASSFGEGLYGYTF. The CDR3 DNA follows: TGTGCCAGCAGTTTTGGGGAGGGTTTGTATGGCTACACCTTC.

The chain couples TRBV19 to TRBJ2-6; 8 positions match TRBD1. The germline gives CDR1 LNHDA, CDR2 SQIVND (reference sequence). The CDR3 consists of 16 residues. The V segment lost 4 bases and the J segment 4 bases; nucleotides outside the gene matches: 6. CDR3 region: CASSRTGLGGANVLTF. The CDR3 DNA reads as TGTGCCAGTAGTAGGACAGGGTTGGGCGGGGCCAACGTCCTGACTTTC.

The chain uses TRBV10-2 and TRBJ2-2; TRBD2 matches at 13 bases. The CDR3 is made up of 20 amino acids. Per germline, CDR1 WSHSY and CDR2 SAAADI. The V segment lost 7 bases and the J segment 4 bases; nucleotides outside the gene matches: 18. For the CDR3, the DNA is TGCGCCAGCACATCTTACATCGGACTAGCGGGAGAAGGGCGCACCGGGGAGCTGTTTTTT. This encodes CASTSYIGLAGEGRTGELFF.

This clone was seen just once. The chain combines TRBV7-9 with TRBJ1-5; D not certain. Germline CDR1 is SEHNR and CDR2 is FQNEAQ (reference sequence). The CDR3 loop spans 13 amino acids. The CDR3 DNA reads as TGTGCAATCGACGGACTTTCCAATCAGCCCCAGCATTTT. Translation: CAIDGLSNQPQHF.

This clone was picked up one time. This chain uses TRBV13 with TRBJ1-4, with TRBD1 matching over 8 bases. Germline V gives CDR1 PRHDT, CDR2 FYEKMQ (reference sequence). After removal of 6 bases from V and 5 bases from J, the junction contained 5 bases not matched to a gene. The CDR3 runs 14 residues. DNA for the CDR3: TGTGCCAGCAGTCATCGACAGGGGAATGAAAAACTGTTTTTT. As protein: CASSHRQGNEKLFF.

CDR3: CASSATVQPQHF. Here the CDR3 DNA reads TGTGCCAGCAGTGCGACAGTACAGCCCCAGCATTTT. The J gene is TRBJ1-5, the V gene TRBV2, with a tentative D call TRBD1 (5 bases). Germline CDR1 reads SNHLY; CDR2 reads FYNNEI. CDR3 length equals 12 residues. With 4 bases removed from V and 7 bases from J, the gap between germline ends came to 8 bases.

V and J are TRBV28 and TRBJ1-2; 7 bases fit TRBD1. The junction had 2 bases not matched to a gene; V was cut back by 6 bases and J by 4 bases. CDR3 length: 12 amino acids. The V gene's germline CDR1 is MDHEN and CDR2 SYDVKM. DNA for the CDR3: TGTGCCAGCAGCTGGGACAGCTATGGCTACACCTTC. This encodes CASSWDSYGYTF.

This sequence joins TRBV11-3 and TRBJ1-4; D is ambiguous. Germline CDR1 is SGHNT and CDR2 is YENEEA. The CDR3 length is 15 residues. Trimming took off 5 bases at V and 2 bases at J, with 12 bases between the two ends. CDR3 in amino acids: CASSPRPATNEKLFF. The CDR3 DNA reads TGTGCCAGCAGCCCGAGGCCGGCGACTAATGAAAAACTGTTTTTT.

This clone has just one count. The chain employs TRBV4-2 and TRBJ1-4; 9 bases fit TRBD1. The V and J ends lost 3 bases and 3 bases, in that order; junction bases with no gene match: 11. Germline V gives CDR1 LGHNA, CDR2 YNFKEQ. There are 18 residues in the CDR3. The CDR3 nucleotides are TGTGCCAGCAGCCAGAGCCCGGGACAGGGTGAGGCTAATGAAAAACTGTTTTTT. Its translation is CASSQSPGQGEANEKLFF.

This clone was detected a few times. This rearrangement joins TRBV19 to TRBJ1-4; no definite D call. The germline V gene has CDR1 LNHDA and CDR2 SQIVND (reference sequence). CDR3 length: 12 residues. Trimming removed 6 bases from V and 8 bases from J, with 10 bases in between. The chain's CDR3 is CASRTPQEKLFF. In DNA form, the CDR3 reads TGTGCCAGTAGGACGCCACAGGAAAAACTGTTTTTT.

The V call is TRBV6-5, the J call TRBJ1-5; D unclear. In germline, CDR1 is MNHEY, CDR2 SVGAGI. V was trimmed by 0 bases and J by 4 bases, leaving 7 bases between them. This CDR3 is 14 amino acids long. The CDR3 sequence is CASSYSSGNQPQHF. DNA of the CDR3: TGTGCCAGCAGTTACTCGAGCGGAAATCAGCCCCAGCATTTT.

The genes are TRBV29-1 and TRBJ1-1, with D possibly TRBD1 on 5 matching bases. The V end was cut by 4 bases, the J end by 4 bases, with 13 bases between. This CDR3 is 13 amino acids long. Germline V CDR1 and CDR2: SQVTM, ANQGSEA. The chain's CDR3 is CSVGGRKTTEAFF. The CDR3 region has the DNA TGCAGCGTTGGGGGCCGAAAAACCACTGAAGCTTTCTTT.